These 21 T cell receptor beta chains came from one sample sequenced in a study of blood T cells in healthy people across ages. A second 7 to 11 cycle PCR used barcoded and J-beta primers. TCRdb fed the 5' RACE reads into MiXCR, producing one record per CDR3 protein. The sample has roughly 1.6 million distinct CDR3 sequences; approximately 32% are singletons. The sample comprised blood. These receptors all come from a woman aged 25-40 years in good health.

The V call is TRBV9, the J call TRBJ2-5; TRBD2 matches 10 bases. CDR3 size: 16 residues. Losses at the gene ends were 0 bases for V and 4 bases for J; bases not matched to a gene: 6. From germline, CDR1 is SGDLS and CDR2 YYNGEE. CDR3 in amino acids: CASSVGASGRRETQYF. The CDR3 DNA reads TGTGCCAGCAGCGTAGGGGCTAGCGGGAGACGAGAGACCCAGTACTTC.

The V and J genes are TRBV28 and TRBJ2-1; TRBD2 might be the D (6 bases). This CDR3 contains 12 residues. V was trimmed by 5 bases and J by 12 bases, leaving 14 bases between them. Germline CDR1 is MDHEN and CDR2 is SYDVKM. CDR3: CASSRTTARQFF. The CDR3 bases are TGTGCCAGCAGTCGGACTACCGCGAGGCAGTTCTTC.

This clonotype was seen more than once but under ten times. The chain combines TRBV6-5 with TRBJ2-5; 7 bases agree with TRBD1. The junction had 6 bases not matched to a gene; V was cut back by 6 bases and J by 5 bases. CDR1 MNHEY and CDR2 SVGAGI come from the germline V gene. The CDR3 length is 13 residues. The DNA for the CDR3 is TGTGCCAGCAGGCAGACAGGGATCGAGACCCAGTACTTC. It encodes CASRQTGIETQYF.

This clonotype was counted at least ten times. V is TRBV12-3 or TRBV12-4 and J is TRBJ2-1, with D unresolved. This CDR3 is built from 8 residues. V lost 7 bases and J lost 8, with 0 bases in between. CDR3 nucleotides: TGTGCCAGCAATGAGCAGTTCTTC. Its protein is CASNEQFF.

The gene calls are TRBV7-2 and TRBJ1-4; D remains unclear. Germline V gives CDR1 SGHTA, CDR2 FQGNSA. Trimming removed 5 bases at V and 3 bases at J, with 13 bases between. The CDR3 is 15 residues long. The DNA for the CDR3 is TGTGCCAGCAGCGCAGCTCCGGGTGCTAATGAAAAACTGTTTTTT. This translates into CASSAAPGANEKLFF.

In this sample, this clonotype turned up many times. V and J are TRBV11-1 and TRBJ2-7; maybe TRBD1 (6 bases). The CDR3 consists of 14 residues. Germline V lookup: CDR1 SGHAT, CDR2 FQDESV (reference sequence). Trimming shortened V by 1 base and J by 7 bases, and 14 bases separated the two germline ends. The CDR3 loop reads CASSLVGTTFEQYF. CDR3 nucleotides: TGTGCCAGCAGCTTAGTTGGGACAACCTTTGAGCAGTACTTC.

The V and J genes are TRBV29-1 and TRBJ1-4, with 9 bases that match TRBD1. V was clipped by 3 bases and J by 8 bases; unmatched bases: 7. This CDR3 has 14 amino acids. Germline V lookup: CDR1 SQVTM, CDR2 ANQGSEA. This CDR3 is CSVDKGQGSEKLFF. In DNA, the CDR3 is TGCAGCGTTGATAAGGGACAGGGTAGCGAAAAACTGTTTTTT.

To note about this clonotype: The junction shows a germline mismatch at one end, possibly a read error. The rearrangement links TRBV6-1 to TRBJ2-3, with D perhaps matching TRBD2 (6 bases). The CDR3 covers 16 residues. Germline CDR1 MNHNS, CDR2 SASEGT. CDR3 DNA: TGTGCCGGCAGTAGCGGAGGCCGGGGGAACGCAGATACGCAGTATTTT. Encoded protein: CAGSSGGRGNADTQYF.

This clonotype was seen a handful of times. This chain links TRBV12-3 or TRBV12-4 with TRBJ2-7, with 12 bases that match TRBD1. J gave up 5 bases and V 5 bases, and 4 bases lay outside the gene matches. This CDR3 spans 14 amino acids. For the CDR3, the DNA is TGTGCCAGCAGTCGGGACAGGGGGCGAGACGAGCAGTACTTC. Its protein is CASSRDRGRDEQYF.

This chain uses TRBV2 with TRBJ2-5; D is unresolved. Between the trimmed V and J ends, which lost 6 bases and 6 bases, there was a span of 5 bases. CDR3 length equals 10 residues. Germline values: CDR1 SNHLY, CDR2 FYNNEI. This CDR3 is CASREKTQYF. The CDR3 coding sequence is TGTGCCAGCAGAGAAAAGACCCAGTACTTC.

V and J are TRBV5-4 and TRBJ1-1, with D uncertain. Germline V lookup: CDR1 SGHNT, CDR2 YYREEE (reference sequence). With 1 base removed from V and 1 base from J, the gap between germline ends came to 17 bases. The CDR3 has 17 residues. CDR3: CASSLRGSTQSNTEAFF. CDR3 DNA: TGTGCCAGCAGCTTGCGGGGTAGTACGCAATCGAACACTGAAGCTTTCTTT.

In regard to this clonotype: At one end, the junction sequence differs from germline, possibly due to a read error. The chain uses TRBV9 and TRBJ1-2; D not certain. Germline assignment: CDR1 SGDLS and CDR2 YYNGEE. This CDR3 region has 13 residues. The chain's CDR3 is CANSVDTSYGYTF. The CDR3 region has the DNA TGTGCCAACAGCGTAGATACTTCTTATGGCTACACCTTC.

The gene calls are TRBV18 and TRBJ1-4; unclear D gene. V lost 3 bases, J lost 7 bases, and 12 bases lay in between. Germline values: CDR1 KGHSH, CDR2 LQKENI. This CDR3 has 14 amino acids. The CDR3 coding sequence is TGTGCCAGCTCACCCCTACTGGGATCTGAAAAACTGTTTTTT. It codes for CASSPLLGSEKLFF.

About this clonotype itself: The conserved phenylalanine or tryptophan is not found at the CDR3 terminus, so this likely reflects a read error. V usage is TRBV5-1 and J usage is TRBJ2-7; D not certain. Trimming shortened V by 2 bases and J by 3 bases, and 12 bases separated the two germline ends. CDR3 length: 14 amino acids. Germline V gene lookup returns CDR1 SGHRS and CDR2 YFSETQ. The chain's CDR3 is CASSLYDPLYEQYN. The CDR3 DNA follows: TGCGCCAGCAGCTTATACGATCCTCTCTACGAGCAGTACAAC.

This clonotype was detected a few times. The gene calls are TRBV25-1 and TRBJ1-1, with 9 bases lining up with TRBD1. The V gene's germline CDR1 is MGHDK and CDR2 SYGVNS. There are 14 residues in the CDR3. V shed 5 bases, J shed 7 bases, and the junction held 8 bases outside the gene matches. CDR3 bases: TGTGCCAGCAGTCCGGACAGGGGAGTTGGTGAAGCTTTCTTT. Translation: CASSPDRGVGEAFF.

This clonotype has only one observation. J is TRBJ1-5 and V is TRBV27; D uncertain. V lost 2 bases to trimming and J lost 9 bases, with 14 bases between them. Germline V CDR1 and CDR2: MNHEY, SMNVEV (reference sequence). There are 14 residues in the CDR3. CDR3 loop: CASSLLGGHGPQHF. CDR3 bases: TGTGCCAGCAGTTTACTTGGCGGCCATGGGCCCCAGCATTTT.

The rearrangement joins TRBV20-1 to TRBJ1-3; D uncertain. V was clipped by 1 base and J by 0 bases, with 4 bases between them. CDR1 and CDR2 (germline): DFQATT, SNEGSKA (reference sequence). This CDR3 contains 13 residues. CDR3 nucleotide sequence: TGCAGTGCTAGAGTCTTCTCTGGAAACACCATATATTTT. It encodes CSARVFSGNTIYF.

The chain links TRBV5-1 to TRBJ2-3, with 14 bases identical to TRBD2. In germline, CDR1 is SGHRS, CDR2 YFSETQ. Losses at the gene ends were 4 bases for V and 4 bases for J; bases not matched to a gene: 5. The CDR3 sequence is 16 residues long. In nucleotides, the CDR3 is TGCGCCAGCAGCCCGGGACTAGCGGGAGTGGCAGATACGCAGTATTTT. Residues: CASSPGLAGVADTQYF.

J is TRBJ2-1 and V is TRBV7-2; D is unclear. CDR1 is SGHTA, CDR2 FQGNSA, per germline. There are 12 residues in the CDR3. With 3 bases removed from V and 8 bases from J, the gap between germline ends came to 8 bases. The CDR3: CASSFLAYEQFF. The CDR3 region has the DNA TGTGCCAGCAGCTTCCTGGCGTATGAGCAGTTCTTC.

This clonotype was picked up one time. The CDR3 region has the DNA TGTGCCAGCCGAAGGAGGGCAAGCAATCAGCCCCAGCATTTT. Encoded protein: CASRRRASNQPQHF. The chain uses TRBV6-1 and TRBJ1-5; D gene uncertain. Germline lookup yields CDR1 MNHNS and CDR2 SASEGT. The CDR3 is 14 amino acids. The V end lost 8 bases, the J end lost 1 base, and 12 bases lay between the germline ends.

This clonotype has a count of ten or more. J is TRBJ2-3 and V is TRBV7-2; 11 bases align to TRBD2. Germline V lookup: CDR1 SGHTA, CDR2 FQGNSA. CDR3 size: 15 residues. The V segment lost 5 bases and the J segment 5 bases; nucleotides outside the gene matches: 6. This chain's CDR3 is CASSLSGGVGDTQYF. For the CDR3, the DNA is TGTGCCAGCAGCCTTAGCGGGGGGGTTGGAGATACGCAGTATTTT.